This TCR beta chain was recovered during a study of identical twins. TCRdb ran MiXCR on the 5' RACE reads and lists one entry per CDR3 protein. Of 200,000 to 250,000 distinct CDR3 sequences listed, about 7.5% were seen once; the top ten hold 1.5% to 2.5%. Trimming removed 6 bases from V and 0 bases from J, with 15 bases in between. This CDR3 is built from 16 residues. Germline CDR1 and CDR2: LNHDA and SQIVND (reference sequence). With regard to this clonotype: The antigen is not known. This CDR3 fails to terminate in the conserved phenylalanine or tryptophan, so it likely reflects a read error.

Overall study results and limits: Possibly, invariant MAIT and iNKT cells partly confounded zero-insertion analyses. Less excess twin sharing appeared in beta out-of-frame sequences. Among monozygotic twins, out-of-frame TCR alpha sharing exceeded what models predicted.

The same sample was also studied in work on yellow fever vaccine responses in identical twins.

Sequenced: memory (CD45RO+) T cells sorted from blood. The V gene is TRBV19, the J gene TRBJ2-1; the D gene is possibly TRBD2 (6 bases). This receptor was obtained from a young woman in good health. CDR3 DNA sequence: TGTGCCAGTAGAAGCCGGGACTTAATCTCCTACAATGAGCAGTTCTCC. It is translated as CASRSRDLISYNEQFS.